The clone carrying this TCR beta chain occurred a few times. Its target is unknown. This entry belongs to a study of T-cell memory formation after mild COVID-19. Study-level findings and limits: Largely, contracting CD4+ clones fell within CM and EM, and contracting CD8+ clones within EMRA.

Germline lookup yields CDR1 LNHNV and CDR2 YYDKDF (reference sequence). This CDR3 has 14 amino acids. The trim removed 9 bases at V and 4 bases at J, leaving 9 bases unmatched. Libraries for TCRalpha and TCRbeta carried sample barcodes and unique molecular identifiers via 5'RACE. TCRdb reanalysed the 5' RACE reads using MiXCR and keeps one entry per CDR3 protein. This table has fewer than 350,000 distinct CDR3 sequences, more than 15% appearing once. Sequencing was done on a sample of PBMCs or a T cell subset sorted from them (not recorded which). This rearrangement joins TRBV15 to TRBJ2-1; TRBD2 matches at 7 bases. The TCR comes from a young man who had mild COVID-19 (a few samples of this study predate the infection). Cell type and time point are not known. CDR3 nucleotide sequence: TGTGCCACAACACCAGCGGGGCAATACAATGAGCAGTTCTTC. Its protein product is CATTPAGQYNEQFF.